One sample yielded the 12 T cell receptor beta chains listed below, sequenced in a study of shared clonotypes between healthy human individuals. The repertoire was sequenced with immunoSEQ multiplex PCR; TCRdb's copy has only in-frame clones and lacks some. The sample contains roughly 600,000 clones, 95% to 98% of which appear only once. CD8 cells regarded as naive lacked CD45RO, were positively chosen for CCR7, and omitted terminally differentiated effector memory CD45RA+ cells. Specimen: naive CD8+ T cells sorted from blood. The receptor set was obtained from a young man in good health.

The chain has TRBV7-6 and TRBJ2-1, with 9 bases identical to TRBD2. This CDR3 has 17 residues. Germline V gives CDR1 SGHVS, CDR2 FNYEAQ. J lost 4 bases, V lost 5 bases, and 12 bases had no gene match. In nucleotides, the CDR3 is TGTGCCAGCAGCCAAAAAGTAGCGGGAGCTAATTACAATGAGCAGTTCTTC. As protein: CASSQKVAGANYNEQFF.

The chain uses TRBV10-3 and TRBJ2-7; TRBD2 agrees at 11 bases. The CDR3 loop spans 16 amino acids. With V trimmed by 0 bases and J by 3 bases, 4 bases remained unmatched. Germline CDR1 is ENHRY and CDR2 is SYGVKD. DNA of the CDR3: TGTGCCATCAGTGAGTCTGGGACTAGCGGATACTACGAGCAGTACTTC. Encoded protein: CAISESGTSGYYEQYF.

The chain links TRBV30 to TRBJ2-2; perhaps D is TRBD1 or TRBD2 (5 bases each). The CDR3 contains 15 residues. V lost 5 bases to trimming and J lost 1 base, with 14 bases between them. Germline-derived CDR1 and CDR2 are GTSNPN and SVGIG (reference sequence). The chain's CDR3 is CAWEGSEGNTGELFF. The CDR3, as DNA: TGTGCCTGGGAGGGGTCAGAAGGGAACACCGGGGAGCTGTTTTTT.

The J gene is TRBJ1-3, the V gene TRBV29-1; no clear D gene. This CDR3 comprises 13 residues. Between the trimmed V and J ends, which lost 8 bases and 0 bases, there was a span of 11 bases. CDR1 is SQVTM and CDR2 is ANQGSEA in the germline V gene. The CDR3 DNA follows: TGCAGCTTTCGAGGAAACTCTGGAAACACCATATATTTT. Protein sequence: CSFRGNSGNTIYF.

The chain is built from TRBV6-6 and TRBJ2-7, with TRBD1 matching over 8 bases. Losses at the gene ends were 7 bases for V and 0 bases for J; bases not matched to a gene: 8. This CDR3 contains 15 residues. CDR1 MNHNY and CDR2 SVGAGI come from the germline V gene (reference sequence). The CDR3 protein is CASTGQGGYSYEQYF. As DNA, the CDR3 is TGTGCCAGCACCGGACAGGGAGGATACTCCTACGAGCAGTACTTC.

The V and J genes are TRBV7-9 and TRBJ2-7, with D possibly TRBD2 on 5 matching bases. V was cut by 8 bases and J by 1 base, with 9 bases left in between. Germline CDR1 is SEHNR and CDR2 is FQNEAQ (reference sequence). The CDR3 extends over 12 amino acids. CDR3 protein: CASGGESYEQYF. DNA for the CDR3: TGTGCCAGCGGAGGAGAATCCTACGAGCAGTACTTC. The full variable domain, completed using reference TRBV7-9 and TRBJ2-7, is DTGVSQNPRHKITKRGQNVTFRCDPISEHNRLYWYRQTLGQGPEFLTYFQNEAQLEKSRLLSDRFSAERPKGSFSTLEIQRTEQGDSAMYLCASGGESYEQYFGPGTRLTVT.

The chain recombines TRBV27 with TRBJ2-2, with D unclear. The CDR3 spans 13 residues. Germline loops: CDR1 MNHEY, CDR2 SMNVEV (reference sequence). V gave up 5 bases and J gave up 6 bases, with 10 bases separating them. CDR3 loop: CASSPLIPGELFF. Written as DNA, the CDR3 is TGTGCCAGCAGTCCACTAATCCCCGGGGAGCTGTTTTTT.

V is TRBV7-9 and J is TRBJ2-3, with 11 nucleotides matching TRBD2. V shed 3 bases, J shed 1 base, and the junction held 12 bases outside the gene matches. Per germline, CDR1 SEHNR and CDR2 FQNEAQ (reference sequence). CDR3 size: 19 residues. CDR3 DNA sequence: TGTGCCAGCAGCTTTTGGTGGAAGGGGACTAGCGGAGGCACAGATACGCAGTATTTT. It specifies CASSFWWKGTSGGTDTQYF.

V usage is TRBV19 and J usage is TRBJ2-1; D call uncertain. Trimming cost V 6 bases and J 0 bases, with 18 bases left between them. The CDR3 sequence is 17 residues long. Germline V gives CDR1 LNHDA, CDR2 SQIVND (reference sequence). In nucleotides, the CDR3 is TGTGCCAGTAGCCTAGGGTCAGGCCTCAGCTCCTACAATGAGCAGTTCTTC. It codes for CASSLGSGLSSYNEQFF.

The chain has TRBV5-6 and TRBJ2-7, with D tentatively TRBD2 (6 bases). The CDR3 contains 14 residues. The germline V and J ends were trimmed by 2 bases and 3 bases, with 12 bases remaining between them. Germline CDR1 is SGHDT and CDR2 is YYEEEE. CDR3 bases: TGTGCCAGCAGCTTTGGGGGAGGAGACTACGAGCAGTACTTC. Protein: CASSFGGGDYEQYF.

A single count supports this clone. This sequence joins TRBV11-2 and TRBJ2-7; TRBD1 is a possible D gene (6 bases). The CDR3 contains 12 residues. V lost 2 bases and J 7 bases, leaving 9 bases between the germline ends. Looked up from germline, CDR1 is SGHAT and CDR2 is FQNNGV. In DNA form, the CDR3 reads TGTGCCAGCAGCTTACGAGGGGGAGAGCAGTACTTC. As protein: CASSLRGGEQYF.

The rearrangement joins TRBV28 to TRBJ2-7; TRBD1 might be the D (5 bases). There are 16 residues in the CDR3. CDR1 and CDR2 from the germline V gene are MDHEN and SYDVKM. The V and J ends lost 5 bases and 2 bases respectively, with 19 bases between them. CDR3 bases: TGTGCCAGCAGTAAGGGGCCCTCGATTAACCCCTACGAGCAGTACTTC. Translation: CASSKGPSINPYEQYF.